Presented here are 8 T cell receptor beta chains from one specimen sequenced in a study of blood T cell repertoires in COVID-19. Assay: immunoSEQ multiplex PCR; the TCRdb copy retains only in-frame clones and omits some. The sample lists about 75,000 clones; 70% to 85% were seen once. Sequencing was carried out using peripheral blood. These TCRs come from a woman between 45 and 60 years old with acute or convalescent COVID-19.

CDR3 sequence reads: CASSPLGGDNEQFF. CDR3 coding DNA: TGTGCCAGCTCACCCCTAGGGGGCGACAATGAGCAGTTCTTC. V and J are TRBV18 and TRBJ2-1, with 7 bases matching TRBD1. The CDR3 consists of 14 residues. V trimming: 3 bases; J trimming: 5 bases; junction bases outside the gene matches: 4. CDR1 KGHSH and CDR2 LQKENI come from the germline V gene. Using reference TRBV18 and TRBJ2-1 for the parts outside the CDR3, the full variable domain is NAGVMQNPRHLVRRRGQEARLRCSPMKGHSHVYWYRQLPEEGLKFMVYLQKENIIDESGMPKERFSAEFPKEGPSILRIQQVVRGDSAAYFCASSPLGGDNEQFFGPGTRLTVL.

CDR3 DNA sequence: TGCGCCAGCAGCCAAGATCTAGCTCGGACAGGGGGCGGCTACACCTTC. This codes for CASSQDLARTGGGYTF. The rearrangement uses TRBV4-3 and TRBJ1-2, with 11 bases that match TRBD1. With 0 bases clipped from V and 8 bases from J, the junction kept 8 bases outside the gene matches. The V gene's germline CDR1 is LGHNA and CDR2 YSLEER. The CDR3 runs 16 residues.

This clone was seen more than once but under ten times. This rearrangement joins TRBV5-4 to TRBJ2-1; 9 positions match TRBD2. Unmatched junction bases numbered 13, after V lost 5 bases and J lost 7 bases. The germline gives CDR1 SGHNT, CDR2 YYREEE (reference sequence). The CDR3 is made up of 16 amino acids. CDR3 nucleotide sequence: TGTGCCAGCAGTCCCGGTGTAGCGGGAGAGGTAAATGAGCAGTTCTTC. It yields the protein CASSPGVAGEVNEQFF.

The chain carries TRBV4-3 and TRBJ2-7; the match to TRBD1 covers 9 bases. The CDR3 has 16 residues. Unmatched junction bases numbered 13, after V lost 3 bases and J lost 7 bases. Germline CDR1 and CDR2: LGHNA and YSLEER. CDR3: CASSQEPSQGATEQYF. CDR3 coding DNA: TGCGCCAGCAGCCAGGAACCCTCACAGGGGGCTACGGAGCAGTACTTC.

V gene TRBV7-8 combines with J gene TRBJ2-7, with 8 positions matching TRBD1. CDR1 and CDR2 (germline): SGHVS, FQNEAQ. J lost 5 bases, V lost 5 bases, and 5 bases had no gene match. The CDR3 runs to 13 residues. The CDR3 DNA reads TGTGCCAGCAGCACTGGACAGGGTAACGAGCAGTACTTC. Its translation is CASSTGQGNEQYF.

CDR3 loop: CATIDSAGGLYEQYF. The DNA for the CDR3 is TGTGCCACCATCGATTCGGCGGGGGGTTTATACGAGCAGTACTTC. The rearrangement joins TRBV24-1 to TRBJ2-7; 8 bases map to TRBD2. The CDR3 totals 15 residues. Germline CDR1 reads KGHDR; CDR2 reads SFDVKD. V was clipped by 8 bases and J by 4 bases; unmatched bases: 12.

The chain has TRBV24-1 and TRBJ2-3; TRBD2 is a possible D gene (6 bases). The CDR3 covers 16 residues. Trimming left V 4 bases short and J 1 base short, with 14 bases between. Germline lookup yields CDR1 KGHDR and CDR2 SFDVKD. The CDR3 loop is CATSDPQGGGTDTQYF. DNA for the CDR3: TGTGCCACCAGTGACCCTCAGGGAGGCGGCACAGATACGCAGTATTTT.

The rearrangement joins TRBV10-1 to TRBJ2-1; 13 bases are a match to TRBD2. This CDR3 has 20 amino acids. From germline, CDR1 is WNHNN and CDR2 SYGVQD (reference sequence). The ends lost 2 bases at V and 0 bases at J; junction bases unmatched: 10. The DNA of the CDR3 is TGCGCCAGCAGTGAGACCGGGACTAGCGGGGCCCGTAGCTCCTACAATGAGCAGTTCTTC. Its protein product is CASSETGTSGARSSYNEQFF.